Below, 3 T cell receptor beta chains from the same sample are listed, as sequenced in a study of T cell repertoires in cytomegalovirus infection. Each CDR3 protein is one row after TCRdb ran MiXCR on the reads. Altogether a few hundred thousand distinct CDR3 sequences are present, about 13% being singletons, with the ten largest covering 8.5% to 10%. The sequenced sample was PBMCs. The receptors were sampled from a human donor in good health (CMV status not recorded). Some clones in this sample may be carry-over from other donors' samples.

This clonotype was detected a few times. The chain joins TRBV2 to TRBJ1-5; maybe TRBD1 (5 bases). The CDR3 loop spans 16 amino acids. Germline V gene sequence: CDR1 SNHLY, CDR2 FYNNEI. V was shortened by 1 base and J by 10 bases, with 20 bases between the two germline ends. Written as DNA, the CDR3 is TGTGCCAGCAGTGAAGTTGGGGCGACAGCACGGGGACCCCAGCATTTT. This gives the protein CASSEVGATARGPQHF.

At least ten counts were recorded for this clonotype. This chain uses TRBV7-2 with TRBJ2-5, with unresolved D. This CDR3 comprises 14 residues. CDR1 is SGHTA, CDR2 FQGNSA, per germline. V lost 2 bases and J lost 2, with 9 bases in between. CDR3 sequence (DNA): TGTGCCAGCAGCTTAAGAGTATGGCAAGAGACCCAGTACTTC. It encodes CASSLRVWQETQYF.

The chain has TRBV27 and TRBJ2-7; the D call may be TRBD1 or TRBD2 (5 bases each). Trimming took 0 bases from V and 2 from J, leaving 8 bases between them. The V gene's germline CDR1 is MNHEY and CDR2 SMNVEV (reference sequence). This CDR3 has 14 amino acids. CDR3 sequence reads: CASSLSGAPYEQYF. As DNA, the CDR3 is TGTGCCAGCAGTTTATCCGGGGCCCCCTACGAGCAGTACTTC.